This T cell receptor (beta chain) emerged from a study of regulatory T cells in long-lasting Graves disease. Study overall: Duration of antithyroid drug therapy among newly diagnosed Graves' patients was under 3 months.

Construction of the TCR beta libraries employed iRepertoire HTBI primers in conjunction with Arm-PCR of CDR3 regions. TCRdb itself ran the multiplex PCR reads through MiXCR, one entry per CDR3 protein. In the table there are roughly 420,000 distinct CDR3 sequences, around 15% of which are singletons. Per germline, CDR1 SGHRS and CDR2 YFSETQ. CDR3 length equals 18 residues. With V trimmed by 4 bases and J by 1 base, 9 bases remained unmatched. The time point is: newly diagnosed GD, antithyroid drugs for less than 3 months. Isolated PBMC RNA provided the starting material for the TCR library. This clonotype was observed at least ten times. Separately, the same data were catalogued under a study of T cells in Graves' hyperthyroidism and ophthalmopathy. That study reports: TCR CDR3 underwent first-round RT-PCR with the HTBI primer set.

This TCR was sampled from a woman aged 45-65 years with Graves disease. The source was peripheral blood mononuclear cells (PBMCs), collected at new diagnosis, from a patient treated with antithyroid drugs. The V and J genes are TRBV5-1 and TRBJ2-3; TRBD2 agrees at 13 bases. This CDR3 is CASSQGTSGIRGTDTQYF. The CDR3 DNA reads TGCGCCAGCAGCCAAGGGACTAGCGGGATTAGAGGCACAGATACGCAGTATTTT.